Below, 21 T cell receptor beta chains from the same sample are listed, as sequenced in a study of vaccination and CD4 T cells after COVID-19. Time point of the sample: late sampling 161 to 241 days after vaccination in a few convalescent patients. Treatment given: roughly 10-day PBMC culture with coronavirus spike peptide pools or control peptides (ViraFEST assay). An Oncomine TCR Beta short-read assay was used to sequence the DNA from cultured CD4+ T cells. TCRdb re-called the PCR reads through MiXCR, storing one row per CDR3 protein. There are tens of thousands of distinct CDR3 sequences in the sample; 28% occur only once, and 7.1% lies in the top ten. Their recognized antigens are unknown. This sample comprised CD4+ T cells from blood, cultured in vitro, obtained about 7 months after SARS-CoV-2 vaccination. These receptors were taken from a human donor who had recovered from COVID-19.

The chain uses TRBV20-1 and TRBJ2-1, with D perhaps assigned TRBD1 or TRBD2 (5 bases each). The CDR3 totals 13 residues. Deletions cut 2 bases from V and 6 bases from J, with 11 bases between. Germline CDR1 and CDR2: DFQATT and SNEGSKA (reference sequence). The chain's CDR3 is CSARRDGGNEQFF. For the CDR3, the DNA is TGCAGTGCTAGAAGGGATGGGGGCAATGAGCAGTTCTTC.

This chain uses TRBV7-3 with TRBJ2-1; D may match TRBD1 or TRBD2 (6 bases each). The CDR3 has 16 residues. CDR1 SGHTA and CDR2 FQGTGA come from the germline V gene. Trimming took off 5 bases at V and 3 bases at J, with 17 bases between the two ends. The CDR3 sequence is CASSPLGGSLYNEQFF. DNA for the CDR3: TGTGCCAGCAGCCCCCTAGGGGGGAGTCTCTACAATGAGCAGTTCTTC.

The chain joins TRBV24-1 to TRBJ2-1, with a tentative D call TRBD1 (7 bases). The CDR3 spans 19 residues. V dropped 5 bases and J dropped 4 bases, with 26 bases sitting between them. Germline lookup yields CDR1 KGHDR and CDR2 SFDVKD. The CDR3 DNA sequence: TGTGCCACCAGTGGCCAGGGGGGACAGACCGGACGTACGTACAATGAGCAGTTCTTC. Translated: CATSGQGGQTGRTYNEQFF.

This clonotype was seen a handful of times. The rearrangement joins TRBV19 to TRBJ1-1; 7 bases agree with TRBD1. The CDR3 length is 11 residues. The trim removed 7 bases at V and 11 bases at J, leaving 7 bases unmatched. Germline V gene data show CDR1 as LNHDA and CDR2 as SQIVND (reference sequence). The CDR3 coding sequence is TGTGCCAGTACCGACAGGGTGACGGCTTTCTTT. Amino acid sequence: CASTDRVTAFF. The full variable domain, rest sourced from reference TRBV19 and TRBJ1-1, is DGGITQSPKYLFRKEGQNVTLSCEQNLNHDAMYWYRQDPGQGLRLIYYSQIVNDFQKGDIAEGYSVSREKKESFPLTVTSAQKNPTAFYLCASTDRVTAFFGQGTRLTVV.

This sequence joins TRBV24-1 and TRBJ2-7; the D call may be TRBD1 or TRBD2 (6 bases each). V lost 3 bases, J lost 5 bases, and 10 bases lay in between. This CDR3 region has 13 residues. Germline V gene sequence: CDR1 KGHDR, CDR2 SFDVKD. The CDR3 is CATSDGGTNEQYF. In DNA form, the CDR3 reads TGTGCCACCAGTGATGGCGGGACAAACGAGCAGTACTTC.

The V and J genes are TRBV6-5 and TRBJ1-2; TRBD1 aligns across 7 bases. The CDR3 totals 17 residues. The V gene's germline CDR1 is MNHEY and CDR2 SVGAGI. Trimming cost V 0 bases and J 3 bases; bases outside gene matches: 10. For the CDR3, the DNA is TGTGCCAGCAGTTACTCCGTTCAGGGGCAGGGGGACTATGGCTACACCTTC. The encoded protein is CASSYSVQGQGDYGYTF.

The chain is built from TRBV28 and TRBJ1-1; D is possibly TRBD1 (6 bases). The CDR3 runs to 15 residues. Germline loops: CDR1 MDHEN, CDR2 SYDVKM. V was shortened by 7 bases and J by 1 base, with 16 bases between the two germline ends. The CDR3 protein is CASKVRGSRNTEAFF. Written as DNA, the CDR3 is TGTGCCAGCAAGGTCAGGGGCAGTCGGAACACTGAAGCTTTCTTT.

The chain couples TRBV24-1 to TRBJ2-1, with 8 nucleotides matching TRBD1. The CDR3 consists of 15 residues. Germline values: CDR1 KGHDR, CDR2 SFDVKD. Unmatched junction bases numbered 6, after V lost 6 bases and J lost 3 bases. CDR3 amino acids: CATSRAGGFYNEQFF. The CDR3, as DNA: TGTGCCACCAGTAGGGCAGGGGGCTTCTACAATGAGCAGTTCTTC.

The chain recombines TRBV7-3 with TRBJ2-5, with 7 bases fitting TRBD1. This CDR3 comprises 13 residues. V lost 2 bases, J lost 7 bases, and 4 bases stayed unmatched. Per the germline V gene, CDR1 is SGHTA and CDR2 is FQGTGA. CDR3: CASSLGTVGTQYF. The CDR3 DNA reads TGTGCCAGCAGCTTAGGGACAGTGGGGACCCAGTACTTC.

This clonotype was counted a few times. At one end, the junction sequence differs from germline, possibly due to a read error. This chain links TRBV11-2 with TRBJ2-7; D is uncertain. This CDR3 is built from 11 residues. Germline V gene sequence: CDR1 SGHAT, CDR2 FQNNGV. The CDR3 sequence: CASSLLGEQNF. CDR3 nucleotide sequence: TGTGCCAGCAGCTTACTGGGCGAGCAGAACTTC.

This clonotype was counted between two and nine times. The CDR3, as DNA: TGTGCCAGCAGCAAAAGTCCTAAGGCATCTCAGCCCCAGCATTTT. The encoded protein is CASSKSPKASQPQHF. The gene calls are TRBV21-1 and TRBJ1-5. TRBV21-1 constitutes a pseudogene. The CDR3 extends over 15 amino acids.

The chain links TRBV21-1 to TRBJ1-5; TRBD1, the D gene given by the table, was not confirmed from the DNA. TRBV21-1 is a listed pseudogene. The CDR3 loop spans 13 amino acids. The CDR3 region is CARTIDRNQPQHF. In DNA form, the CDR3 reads TGTGCCAGGACAATTGACAGAAATCAGCCCCAGCATTTT.

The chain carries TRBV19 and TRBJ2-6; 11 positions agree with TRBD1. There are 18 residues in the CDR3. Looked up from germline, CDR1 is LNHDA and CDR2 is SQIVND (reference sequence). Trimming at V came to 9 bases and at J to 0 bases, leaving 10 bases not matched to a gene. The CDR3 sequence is CASRDRGTDSSGANVLTF. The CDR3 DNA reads TGTGCCAGCCGGGACAGGGGGACCGACAGCTCTGGGGCCAACGTCCTGACTTTC.

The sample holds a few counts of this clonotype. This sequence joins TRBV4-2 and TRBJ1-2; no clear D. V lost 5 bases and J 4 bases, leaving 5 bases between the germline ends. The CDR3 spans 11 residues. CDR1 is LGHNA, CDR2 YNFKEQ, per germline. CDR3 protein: CASSESYGYTF. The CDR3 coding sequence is TGTGCCAGCAGCGAGAGCTATGGCTACACCTTC.

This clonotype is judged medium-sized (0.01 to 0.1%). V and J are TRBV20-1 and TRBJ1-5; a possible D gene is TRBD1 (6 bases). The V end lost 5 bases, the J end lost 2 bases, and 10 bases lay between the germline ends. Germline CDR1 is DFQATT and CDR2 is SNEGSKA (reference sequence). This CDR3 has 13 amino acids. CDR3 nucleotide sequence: TGCAGTGCTGTACAGGGAGGCAATCAGCCCCAGCATTTT. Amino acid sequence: CSAVQGGNQPQHF.

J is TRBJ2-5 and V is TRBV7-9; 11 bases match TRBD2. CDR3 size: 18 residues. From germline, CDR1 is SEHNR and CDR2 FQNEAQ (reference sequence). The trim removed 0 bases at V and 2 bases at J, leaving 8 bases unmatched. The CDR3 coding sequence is TGTGCCAGCAGCTTAGCGGCCGGACTAGCGGGTATGCAAGAGACCCAGTACTTC. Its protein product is CASSLAAGLAGMQETQYF.

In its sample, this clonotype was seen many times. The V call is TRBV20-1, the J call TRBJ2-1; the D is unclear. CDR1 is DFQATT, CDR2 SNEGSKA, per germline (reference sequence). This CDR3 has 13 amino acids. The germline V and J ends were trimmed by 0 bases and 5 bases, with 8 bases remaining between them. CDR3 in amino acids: CSARDFGDNEQFF. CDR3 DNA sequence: TGCAGTGCTAGAGATTTCGGTGACAATGAGCAGTTCTTC.

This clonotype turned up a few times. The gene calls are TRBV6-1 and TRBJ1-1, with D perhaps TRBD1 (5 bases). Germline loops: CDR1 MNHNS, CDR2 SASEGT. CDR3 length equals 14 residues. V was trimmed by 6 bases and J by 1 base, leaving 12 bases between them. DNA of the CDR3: TGTGCCAGCAGCCCCCTTGGGGGGAACACTGAAGCTTTCTTT. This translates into CASSPLGGNTEAFF.

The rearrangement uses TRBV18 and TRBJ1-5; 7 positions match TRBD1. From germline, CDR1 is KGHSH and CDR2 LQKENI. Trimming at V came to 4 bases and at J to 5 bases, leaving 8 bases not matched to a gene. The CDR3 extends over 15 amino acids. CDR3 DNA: TGTGCCAGCTCACTTACAGGCAGGGGGGATCAGCCCCAGCATTTT. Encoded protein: CASSLTGRGDQPQHF.

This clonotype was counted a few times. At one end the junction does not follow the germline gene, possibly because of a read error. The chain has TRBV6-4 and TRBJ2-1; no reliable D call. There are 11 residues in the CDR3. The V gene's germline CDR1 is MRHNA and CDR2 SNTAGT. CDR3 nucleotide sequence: TGTGCCAAGGAGTCCTCCAATGAGCAGTTCTTC. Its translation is CAKESSNEQFF.

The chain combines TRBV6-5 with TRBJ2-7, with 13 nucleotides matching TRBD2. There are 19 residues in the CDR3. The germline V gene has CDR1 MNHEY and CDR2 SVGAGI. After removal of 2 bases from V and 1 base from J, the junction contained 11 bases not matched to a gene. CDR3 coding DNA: TGTGCCAGCAGTTACCTGCCCCCGGGACTAGCGGGGATATCCTACGAGCAGTACTTC. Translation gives CASSYLPPGLAGISYEQYF.